The rows below give T cell receptor beta chains drawn from one sample of a study of cytomegalovirus exposure and HLA in healthy donors. Clones were sequenced by immunoSEQ multiplex PCR, and TCRdb holds only the in-frame ones, with some missing. The sample shows 100,000 or so clones, 62% of them seen only once. The specimen sequenced was PBMCs. These receptor sequences come from a woman between 25 and 40 years old in good health and CMV-seropositive. The CDR3 runs from the conserved cysteine through the conserved F or W. Fields, in order: clone size, V gene, J gene, D gene, CDR3 DNA, CDR3 protein. D genes are given only for firm matches. Expanded clones are given a class, and other clones once, few, many or no size at all.

.	TRBV12-5	TRBJ1-5	.	TGTGCTAGTGGTTTGGTACTGGGGGGAAGCAATCAGCCCCAGCATTTT	CASGLVLGGSNQPQHF
few	TRBV7-6	TRBJ1-2	TRBD1	TGTGCCAGCAGCCCAGGACAGGGCACGGGTGGCTACACCTTC	CASSPGQGTGGYTF
.	TRBV7-2	TRBJ2-1	.	TGTGCCAGCAGCTTAGGCTCTGCGGGGAGAGCCTACAATGAGCAGTTCTTC	CASSLGSAGRAYNEQFF
.	TRBV5-1	TRBJ1-1	TRBD1	TGCGCCAGCAGTCGCACAGGGGTTTCCGGCACTGAAGCTTTCTTT	CASSRTGVSGTEAFF
.	TRBV4-1	TRBJ2-7	.	TGCGCCAGCAGCCAAGTTGCCCAGGGGGGTTACGAGCAGTACTTC	CASSQVAQGGYEQYF
.	TRBV2	TRBJ2-2	.	TGTGCCAGCAGTCCACAGAAAATTTGGGACACCGGGGAGCTGTTTTTT	CASSPQKIWDTGELFF
.	TRBV5-1	TRBJ2-3	TRBD1	TGCGCCAGCTTTCCGGGACAGGGGACAGATACGCAGTATTTT	CASFPGQGTDTQYF
.	TRBV5-1	TRBJ2-6	TRBD1	TGCGCCAGCAGCTCTCCGGGACAGGGTACTCCTGGGGCCAACGTCCTGACTTTC	CASSSPGQGTPGANVLTF
few	TRBV11-3	TRBJ1-6	TRBD1	TGTGCCAGCAGCTTACAGGGGGCGAATTCACCCCTCCACTTT	CASSLQGANSPLHF
.	TRBV5-4	TRBJ2-5	TRBD2	TGTGCCAGCAGCTCGCGACCTAGCGGGGGTCAAGAGACCCAGTACTTC	CASSSRPSGGQETQYF
.	TRBV27	TRBJ2-3	TRBD2	TGTGCCAGCAGTTTAGTACCGAGCGGGGGGCGCACAGATACGCAGTATTTT	CASSLVPSGGRTDTQYF
.	TRBV4-1	TRBJ2-2	TRBD2	TGCGCCAGCAGCCATGGACTAGCGGGGGTGAACACCGGGGAGCTGTTTTTT	CASSHGLAGVNTGELFF
.	TRBV28	TRBJ1-2	TRBD1	TGTGCCAGCAGTCGACAGGGATATGGCTACACCTTC	CASSRQGYGYTF
.	TRBV9	TRBJ1-6	.	TGTGCCAGCAGCACCGCCCGAGGGCTGGATTCACCCCTCCACTTT	CASSTARGLDSPLHF
.	TRBV6-1	TRBJ1-4	.	TGTGCCAGCAGTGAACAGATTATCATCGAAAAACTGTTTTTT	CASSEQIIIEKLFF
.	TRBV15	TRBJ1-2	.	TGTGTCACCAGCAGAGAGACACCGGCTTCTCACTATGGCTACACCTTC	CVTSRETPASHYGYTF
few	TRBV5-1	TRBJ1-1	.	TGCGCCAGCAGCCAAATTGCCGGGATTCGGGCTGAAGCTTTCTTT	CASSQIAGIRAEAFF
few	TRBV19	TRBJ1-2	.	TGTGCCAGTAGTAAGGGGACACTGTATGGCTACACCTTC	CASSKGTLYGYTF
.	TRBV15	TRBJ2-2	TRBD1	TGTGCCACCAGCGGACAGGGTTTAACCGGGGAGCTGTTTTTT	CATSGQGLTGELFF
once	TRBV19	TRBJ2-5	.	TGTGCCAGTAGGACGGAGGGATTAGAGACCCAGTACTTC	CASRTEGLETQYF
.	TRBV25-1	TRBJ1-6	TRBD1	TGTGCCAGCAGCTCAATAGGGGGCGTAAATTCACCCCTCCACTTT	CASSSIGGVNSPLHF
.	TRBV2	TRBJ1-5	TRBD1	TGTGCCAGCAGCGCAGGACAGGGTGATCAGCCCCAGCATTTT	CASSAGQGDQPQHF
.	TRBV5-1	TRBJ2-5	TRBD1	TGCGCCAGCAGAACTCTTGGACAGGGGGCGGGGGGGACCCAGTACTTC	CASRTLGQGAGGTQYF
.	TRBV25-1	TRBJ1-1	TRBD1	TGTGCCAGCAGTGCATGGATCGGGACAGGGTTCACTGAAGCTTTCTTT	CASSAWIGTGFTEAFF
.	TRBV6-5	TRBJ2-3	.	TGTGCCAGCAGTTTCCAAGAGGCCGGCCCCACAGATACGCAGTATTTT	CASSFQEAGPTDTQYF
.	TRBV19	TRBJ1-6	TRBD1	TGTGCCAGTAGCCAGTTGACAGGGACCTCACCCCTCCACTTT	CASSQLTGTSPLHF
.	TRBV19	TRBJ1-2	TRBD1	TGTGCCAGTAGTATTTCAGGGGGCGATGCCTATGGCTACACCTTC	CASSISGGDAYGYTF
.	TRBV5-4	TRBJ1-2	.	TGTGCTACTATCACGGAGGACTATGGCTACCCCTTC	CATITEDYGYPF
once	TRBV27	TRBJ2-7	.	TGTGCCAGCAGTAGGGGGAGCTCCTACGAGCAGTACTTC	CASSRGSSYEQYF
.	TRBV7-2	TRBJ1-4	.	TGTGCCAGCAGCTTAAGGCCCTCCCAGGGGGAAAAACTGTTTTTT	CASSLRPSQGEKLFF
few	TRBV19	TRBJ2-3	.	TGTGCCAGTGCGACTCAAACTAGCACAGATACGCAGTATTTT	CASATQTSTDTQYF
.	TRBV6-5	TRBJ1-1	TRBD1	TGTGCCAGCAGTTACTCTGCAGGGGGCGCGTACACTGAAGCTTTCTTT	CASSYSAGGAYTEAFF
.	TRBV4-3	TRBJ2-2	.	TGCGCCAGCAGCCAAGTTAGGGGTGAGCTGTTTTTT	CASSQVRGELFF